This section outlines one T cell receptor (beta chain) sequence together with its context. The data belong to a study of blood T cell repertoires in COVID-19. CDR3 length: 13 residues. Germline V gives CDR1 MNHNY, CDR2 SVGAGI (reference sequence). With 6 bases removed from V and 1 base from J, the gap between germline ends came to 9 bases. Original processing notes: Cell counts per sample came from amplifying reference gene primers. Clones were sequenced by immunoSEQ multiplex PCR, and TCRdb holds only the in-frame ones, with some missing. The V and J calls and clone size are taken from that table; D and trimming were inferred from the DNA. The sample records about 480,000 clones, roughly 89% being singletons.

The source of this sequence is a woman in her 30s with acute or convalescent COVID-19. Material: peripheral blood. The chain links TRBV6-6 to TRBJ1-1, with a weak D call TRBD1 (6 bases). Written as DNA, the CDR3 is TGTGCCAGCAGACCGGACAGGAACACTGAAGCTTTCTTT. Its translation: CASRPDRNTEAFF.